This TCR beta chain was sequenced for a study of cytomegalovirus exposure and HLA in healthy donors. Broader study findings: The study put 150 to 200 TCR beta chains on its list as cytomegalovirus-associated.

V shed 5 bases, J shed 5 bases, and the junction held 11 bases outside the gene matches. Germline V gene sequence: CDR1 SGHNT, CDR2 YYREEE (reference sequence). This CDR3 has 16 amino acids. Amplification used 60 Vbeta primers and 13 Jbeta primers. Data came from immunoSEQ multiplex PCR; TCRdb stores just in-frame clones and leaves some out. The sample has roughly 200,000 clones; approximately 79% are singletons. Comment on this clone: Its antigen remains unknown.

The chain joins TRBV5-4 to TRBJ2-3; 10 nucleotides agree with TRBD1. This receptor was obtained from a girl aged 5-17 years in good health and CMV-seropositive. Material: PBMCs. CDR3 bases: TGTGCCAGCAGGGATAGGAGACAGGGGGCAGGAGATACGCAGTATTTT. This sequence encodes CASRDRRQGAGDTQYF.